The 13 T cell receptor beta chains reported below all come from one sample, sequenced in a study of shared clonotypes between healthy human individuals (dated by TCRdb to about 2020). The protocol used for the library was the immunoSEQ multiplex PCR assay. The source is immuneACCESS, and TCRdb retained only in-frame sequences with V and J called. Part of the clones is not carried over; for the studies checked, unresolved V genes explain less than half of this, and the remainder is unexplained. The sample includes over a million clones, with roughly 97% observed a single time. Over 1% of the sample goes to the ten largest clones. The sequencing sample was made of naive CD4+ T cells sorted from blood. This specimen's cell subset or site label, per the study, means: CD45RA+ positively selected. The receptors come from a man aged 25 to 40 in good health.

J is TRBJ2-1 and V is TRBV2, with 7 bases aligning to TRBD2. Trimming removed 6 bases from V and 5 bases from J; junction bases left unmatched: 7. Germline V gene sequence: CDR1 SNHLY, CDR2 FYNNEI. The CDR3 is 14 amino acids. The CDR3 protein is CASSQLAIHNEQFF. DNA for the CDR3: TGTGCCAGCAGCCAACTAGCGATCCACAATGAGCAGTTCTTC.

The chain has TRBV2 and TRBJ2-7; 14 nucleotides line up with TRBD2. The CDR3 covers 14 residues. Per germline, CDR1 SNHLY and CDR2 FYNNEI. J lost 6 bases, V lost 6 bases, and 4 bases had no gene match. CDR3 sequence: CASRRTSGRSEQYF. The CDR3 DNA is TGTGCCAGCAGAAGGACTAGCGGGAGGTCCGAGCAGTACTTC.

This clone appeared once. The chain joins TRBV5-6 to TRBJ2-7; D is ambiguous. V shed 2 bases and J shed 4 bases, with 16 bases lying between them. The CDR3 totals 15 residues. Germline CDR1 is SGHDT and CDR2 is YYEEEE. The CDR3 loop is CASSLRPPNGYEQYF. The CDR3 DNA sequence: TGTGCCAGCAGCTTACGGCCCCCAAATGGTTACGAGCAGTACTTC.

CDR3: CASSLEGRLDRGQPQHF. The CDR3 DNA sequence: TGCGCCAGCAGCTTGGAGGGGCGCCTCGATCGGGGTCAGCCCCAGCATTTT. This chain joins TRBV5-1 and TRBJ1-5; the D gene is possibly TRBD1 (5 bases). V shed 0 bases and J shed 6 bases, with 19 bases lying between them. This CDR3 comprises 17 residues. Germline CDR1 is SGHRS and CDR2 is YFSETQ.

The chain carries TRBV6-1 and TRBJ2-7; maybe TRBD2 (5 bases). V dropped 2 bases and J dropped 2 bases, with 7 bases sitting between them. The CDR3 has 13 residues. Germline CDR1 MNHNS, CDR2 SASEGT. The DNA of the CDR3 is TGTGCCAGCAGTGAATGGGGAGCCTACGAGCAGTACTTC. This encodes CASSEWGAYEQYF.

The V and J genes are TRBV7-9 and TRBJ2-7; the D gene is possibly TRBD2 (7 bases). The V end was cut by 1 base, the J end by 2 bases, with 15 bases between. Germline V gives CDR1 SEHNR, CDR2 FQNEAQ (reference sequence). The CDR3 is 16 residues long. The CDR3 loop reads CASSLGRGAAPYEQYF. CDR3 DNA sequence: TGTGCCAGCAGCTTAGGACGGGGGGCCGCTCCCTACGAGCAGTACTTC. The entire variable domain, with the rest obtained from reference TRBV7-9 and TRBJ2-7, is as follows: DTGVSQNPRHKITKRGQNVTFRCDPISEHNRLYWYRQTLGQGPEFLTYFQNEAQLEKSRLLSDRFSAERPKGSFSTLEIQRTEQGDSAMYLCASSLGRGAAPYEQYFGPGTRLTVT.

The rearrangement joins TRBV27 to TRBJ2-5, with D possibly matching TRBD2 (5 bases). CDR1 MNHEY and CDR2 SMNVEV come from the germline V gene (reference sequence). The CDR3 sequence is 15 residues long. The V end was cut by 4 bases, the J end by 4 bases, with 16 bases between. CDR3 region: CASSSLQAGGETQYF. Written as DNA, the CDR3 is TGTGCCAGCAGTTCACTCCAGGCGGGTGGAGAGACCCAGTACTTC.

The chain joins TRBV21-1 to TRBJ1-4; the table assigns TRBD1, which was not confirmed against the DNA. TRBV21-1 is a documented pseudogene. The CDR3 extends over 20 amino acids. Here the CDR3 DNA reads TGTGCCAGCGTTCACCTCTCCCGGGACAGGGTAGCCTCAACTAATGAAAAACTGTTTTTT. This encodes CASVHLSRDRVASTNEKLFF.

J is TRBJ2-1 and V is TRBV28; perhaps TRBD2 as D (6 bases). Germline V gene data show CDR1 as MDHEN and CDR2 as SYDVKM. V shed 1 base and J shed 0 bases, with 10 bases lying between them. The CDR3 spans 16 residues. The DNA of the CDR3 is TGTGCCAGCAGTTTATTTTACGGGAGCTCCTACAATGAGCAGTTCTTC. This codes for CASSLFYGSSYNEQFF. Looking up the rest from reference TRBV28 and TRBJ2-1 gives the full variable domain: DVKVTQSSRYLVKRTGEKVFLECVQDMDHENMFWYRQDPGLGLRLIYFSYDVKMKEKGDIPEGYSVSREKKERFSLILESASTNQTSMYLCASSLFYGSSYNEQFFGPGTRLTVL.

This chain connects TRBV28 to TRBJ1-1; possibly TRBD1 for D (6 bases). The CDR3 is made up of 13 amino acids. Germline V gives CDR1 MDHEN, CDR2 SYDVKM. Between the trimmed V and J ends, which lost 5 bases and 3 bases, there was a span of 10 bases. The CDR3 region has the DNA TGTGCCAGCAGTGTGACAGGCTACACTGAAGCTTTCTTT. Translated, it gives CASSVTGYTEAFF.

The V gene is TRBV27, the J gene TRBJ2-2, with 8 nucleotides matching TRBD2. Germline CDR1 and CDR2: MNHEY and SMNVEV (reference sequence). Germline trimming cut 5 bases from V and 6 bases from J; bases unmatched to any gene: 8. The CDR3 loop spans 15 amino acids. CDR3 nucleotide sequence: TGTGCCAGCAGTGACAGCGGGAGTATAGCCGGGGAGCTGTTTTTT. Protein product: CASSDSGSIAGELFF.

As regards this clone: The identical CDR3 is also encoded by other nucleotide sequences in the sample. The genes are TRBV9 and TRBJ2-2, with a weak D call TRBD2 (5 bases). Trimming stripped 5 bases from V and 6 bases from J, with 8 bases between. This CDR3 spans 12 amino acids. From germline, CDR1 is SGDLS and CDR2 YYNGEE. The CDR3 region is CASSRGAGELFF. The CDR3 nucleotides read TGTGCCAGCAGTCGGGGAGCCGGGGAGCTGTTTTTT.

In its sample, this clone was seen once. The V gene is TRBV28, the J gene TRBJ1-5; D unclear. Trimming shortened V by 5 bases and J by 5 bases, and 13 bases separated the two germline ends. The germline CDR1 and CDR2 sequences are MDHEN and SYDVKM. The CDR3 is made up of 14 amino acids. The CDR3 sequence is CASSPGGLDQPQHF. CDR3 in DNA: TGTGCCAGCAGTCCAGGCGGCCTCGATCAGCCCCAGCATTTT.